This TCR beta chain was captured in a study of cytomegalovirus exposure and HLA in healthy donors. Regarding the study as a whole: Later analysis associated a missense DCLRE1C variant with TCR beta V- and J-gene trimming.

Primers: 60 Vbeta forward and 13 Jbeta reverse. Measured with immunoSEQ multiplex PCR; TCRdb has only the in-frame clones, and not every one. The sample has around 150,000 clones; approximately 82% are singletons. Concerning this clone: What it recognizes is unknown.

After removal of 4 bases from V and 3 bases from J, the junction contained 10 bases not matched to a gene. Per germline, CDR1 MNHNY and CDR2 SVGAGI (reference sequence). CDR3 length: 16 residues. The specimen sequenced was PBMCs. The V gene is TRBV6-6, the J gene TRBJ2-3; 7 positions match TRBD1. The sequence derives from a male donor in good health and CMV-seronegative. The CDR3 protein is CASSFQPGQTTDTQYF. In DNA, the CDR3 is TGTGCCAGCAGTTTTCAGCCGGGACAGACAACAGATACGCAGTATTTT.